Listed below are T cell receptor beta chains from one sample, sequenced in a study of long-term antiretroviral therapy in people with HIV. Assay used: immunoSEQ multiplex PCR; TCRdb lists only in-frame clones, some missing. This sample carries 10,000 to 15,000 clones, 65% to 85% of them seen once, and the ten largest clones take around a tenth. The source was unsorted PBMCs, collected 0.8 years before starting antiretroviral therapy. The receptors come from a woman between 40 and 55 years old with HIV. Each CDR3 is given with its conserved first and last residue. A D gene is named only where the DNA matches it firmly. Expanded clones are given a class, and other clones once, few, many or no size at all.

j_gene: TRBJ2-7; d_gene: .; v_gene: TRBV6-6; abundance: .; len: 15; CDR3aa: CASTHGTRGFYEQYF; CDR3nt: TGTGCCAGCACCCACGGGACCCGTGGGTTCTACGAGCAGTACTTC
j_gene: TRBJ2-7; d_gene: TRBD2; v_gene: TRBV9; abundance: .; len: 13; CDR3aa: CASSELAGGEQYF; CDR3nt: TGTGCCAGCAGCGAACTAGCGGGAGGCGAGCAGTACTTC
j_gene: TRBJ2-7; d_gene: .; v_gene: TRBV7-2; abundance: .; len: 13; CDR3aa: CASSPYSTVSQYF; CDR3nt: TGTGCCAGCAGCCCCTACTCGACAGTTTCCCAGTACTTC
j_gene: TRBJ2-2; d_gene: .; v_gene: TRBV25-1; abundance: .; len: 15; CDR3aa: CASSLGRLNTGELFF; CDR3nt: TGTGCCAGCAGTCTAGGTCGACTTAACACCGGGGAGCTGTTTTTT
j_gene: TRBJ2-7; d_gene: .; v_gene: TRBV15; abundance: .; len: 13; CDR3aa: CATSPAGSYEQYF; CDR3nt: TGTGCCACCAGCCCAGCGGGTTCCTACGAGCAGTACTTC
j_gene: TRBJ2-7; d_gene: .; v_gene: TRBV25-1; abundance: .; len: 14; CDR3aa: CASSVVNTIYEQYF; CDR3nt: TGTGCCAGCAGTGTTGTCAACACAATTTACGAGCAGTACTTC
j_gene: TRBJ1-2; d_gene: .; v_gene: TRBV7-9; abundance: .; len: 13; CDR3aa: CASSPGSLMGYTF; CDR3nt: TGTGCCAGCAGCCCCGGTTCTCTCATGGGCTACACCTTC
j_gene: TRBJ2-4; d_gene: .; v_gene: TRBV18; abundance: .; len: 13; CDR3aa: CASSPTSGNIQYF; CDR3nt: TGTGCCAGCTCACCGACTTCAGGAAACATTCAGTACTTC
j_gene: TRBJ2-5; d_gene: .; v_gene: TRBV5-1; abundance: .; len: 13; CDR3aa: CASSGLNQETQYF; CDR3nt: TGCGCCAGCAGCGGGCTAAACCAAGAGACCCAGTACTTC
j_gene: TRBJ2-3; d_gene: .; v_gene: TRBV2; abundance: .; len: 18; CDR3aa: CASRFQTSRLRTPDTQYF; CDR3nt: TGTGCCAGCAGATTCCAGACAAGCCGGCTTCGGACACCAGATACGCAGTATTTT
j_gene: TRBJ2-7; d_gene: .; v_gene: TRBV7-8; abundance: .; len: 14; CDR3aa: CASSSRTRDYEQYF; CDR3nt: TGTGCCAGCAGCTCTAGAACCCGGGACTACGAGCAGTACTTC
j_gene: TRBJ1-1; d_gene: .; v_gene: TRBV9; abundance: .; len: 15; CDR3aa: CASSVVAGSHTEAFF; CDR3nt: TGTGCCAGCAGCGTAGTAGCAGGGAGCCACACTGAAGCTTTCTTT
j_gene: TRBJ1-1; d_gene: .; v_gene: TRBV7-9; abundance: .; len: 16; CDR3aa: CASSSDRQRPNTEAFF; CDR3nt: TGTGCCAGCAGCTCCGATCGACAGAGACCGAACACTGAAGCTTTCTTT
j_gene: TRBJ1-1; d_gene: TRBD1; v_gene: TRBV7-9; abundance: few; len: 12; CDR3aa: CASSAGTGEAFF; CDR3nt: TGTGCCAGCAGTGCCGGGACAGGGGAAGCTTTCTTT
j_gene: TRBJ2-7; d_gene: TRBD2; v_gene: TRBV5-1; abundance: .; len: 16; CDR3aa: CASSLAPSGSSYEQYF; CDR3nt: TGCGCCAGCAGCTTGGCCCCCAGCGGGAGCTCCTACGAGCAGTACTTC
j_gene: TRBJ2-7; d_gene: .; v_gene: TRBV7-2; abundance: .; len: 15; CDR3aa: CASSFSGSLTYEQYF; CDR3nt: TGTGCCAGCAGCTTTAGTGGGAGCTTAACCTACGAGCAGTACTTC
j_gene: TRBJ1-1; d_gene: TRBD1; v_gene: TRBV5-5; abundance: .; len: 14; CDR3aa: CASSPRQGWTEAFF; CDR3nt: TGTGCCAGCAGCCCCCGACAGGGTTGGACTGAAGCTTTCTTT
j_gene: TRBJ1-5; d_gene: .; v_gene: TRBV6-1; abundance: .; len: 13; CDR3aa: CASWGVGNQPQHF; CDR3nt: TGTGCCAGCTGGGGGGTAGGGAATCAGCCCCAGCATTTT
j_gene: TRBJ2-7; d_gene: TRBD1; v_gene: TRBV7-9; abundance: few; len: 16; CDR3aa: CASSLATGGRSYEQYF; CDR3nt: TGTGCCAGCAGCTTAGCGACAGGGGGTCGATCCTACGAGCAGTACTTC
j_gene: TRBJ2-1; d_gene: .; v_gene: TRBV18; abundance: .; len: 16; CDR3aa: CASSPPTSLGSNEQFF; CDR3nt: TGTGCCAGCTCACCACCAACGAGTCTGGGAAGCAATGAGCAGTTCTTC
j_gene: TRBJ1-2; d_gene: .; v_gene: TRBV10-3; abundance: once; len: 12; CDR3aa: CAIRWDSYGYTF; CDR3nt: TGTGCCATCCGATGGGATAGCTATGGCTACACCTTC
j_gene: TRBJ2-1; d_gene: .; v_gene: TRBV7-9; abundance: .; len: 16; CDR3aa: CASSLFLGLGGNEQFF; CDR3nt: TGTGCCAGCAGCTTATTTCTTGGGCTAGGGGGCAATGAGCAGTTCTTC
j_gene: TRBJ1-5; d_gene: .; v_gene: TRBV18; abundance: .; len: 15; CDR3aa: CASSPGSQSNQPQHF; CDR3nt: TGTGCCAGCTCACCAGGTTCCCAGAGCAATCAGCCCCAGCATTTT
j_gene: TRBJ1-2; d_gene: .; v_gene: TRBV18; abundance: .; len: 13; CDR3aa: CASQKKGDYGYTF; CDR3nt: TGTGCCAGCCAAAAGAAGGGCGACTATGGCTACACCTTC
j_gene: TRBJ1-6; d_gene: TRBD1; v_gene: TRBV19; abundance: .; len: 12; CDR3aa: CASSGQDSPLHF; CDR3nt: TGTGCCAGTAGTGGACAGGATTCACCCCTCCACTTT
j_gene: TRBJ2-3; d_gene: TRBD1; v_gene: TRBV5-1; abundance: .; len: 14; CDR3aa: CASSRTGDTDTQYF; CDR3nt: TGCGCCAGCAGCCGGACAGGGGACACAGATACGCAGTATTTT
j_gene: TRBJ2-7; d_gene: .; v_gene: TRBV7-2; abundance: .; len: 14; CDR3aa: CASSFIRGPYEQYF; CDR3nt: TGTGCCAGCAGCTTTATACGTGGCCCCTACGAGCAGTACTTC
j_gene: TRBJ1-1; d_gene: .; v_gene: TRBV2; abundance: .; len: 14; CDR3aa: CASNLGGSYTEAFF; CDR3nt: TGTGCCAGCAACCTCGGGGGGTCCTACACTGAAGCTTTCTTT
j_gene: TRBJ2-3; d_gene: TRBD2; v_gene: TRBV28; abundance: .; len: 15; CDR3aa: CASSWTSGSADTQYF; CDR3nt: TGTGCCAGCAGTTGGACTAGCGGGAGCGCAGATACGCAGTATTTT
j_gene: TRBJ1-5; d_gene: TRBD1; v_gene: TRBV6-6; abundance: .; len: 13; CDR3aa: CASSGTGTQPQHF; CDR3nt: TGTGCCAGCTCTGGGACAGGGACCCAGCCCCAGCATTTT
j_gene: TRBJ2-3; d_gene: .; v_gene: TRBV7-3; abundance: once; len: 14; CDR3aa: CASSFRGGPDTQYF; CDR3nt: TGTGCCAGCAGCTTTAGAGGGGGGCCGGATACGCAGTATTTT
j_gene: TRBJ1-4; d_gene: .; v_gene: TRBV19; abundance: .; len: 17; CDR3aa: CASRARTVYSTNEKLFF; CDR3nt: TGTGCCAGTAGGGCCCGGACAGTCTATTCAACTAATGAAAAACTGTTTTTT
j_gene: TRBJ2-7; d_gene: TRBD1; v_gene: TRBV29-1; abundance: few; len: 14; CDR3aa: CSVLGQGLSGEQYF; CDR3nt: TGCAGCGTTCTGGGACAGGGGTTGTCAGGCGAGCAGTACTTC
j_gene: TRBJ2-2; d_gene: TRBD2; v_gene: TRBV5-1; abundance: .; len: 17; CDR3aa: CASSFVRTSGSDGELFF; CDR3nt: TGCGCCAGCAGCTTTGTGCGGACTAGCGGGAGTGACGGGGAGCTGTTTTTT
j_gene: TRBJ2-7; d_gene: TRBD2; v_gene: TRBV28; abundance: .; len: 16; CDR3aa: CASSFTTSGSSDEQYF; CDR3nt: TGTGCCAGCAGTTTTACGACTAGCGGGAGCTCGGACGAGCAGTACTTC
j_gene: TRBJ2-7; d_gene: .; v_gene: TRBV14; abundance: .; len: 11; CDR3aa: CASSHSYEQYF; CDR3nt: TGTGCCAGCAGTCACTCCTACGAGCAGTACTTC
j_gene: TRBJ2-1; d_gene: TRBD2; v_gene: TRBV7-2; abundance: .; len: 17; CDR3aa: CASSLTGLATLYNEQFF; CDR3nt: TGTGCCAGCAGCTTGACGGGACTAGCCACACTCTACAATGAGCAGTTCTTC
j_gene: TRBJ2-7; d_gene: .; v_gene: TRBV27; abundance: few; len: 14; CDR3aa: CATGSGTSSYEQYF; CDR3nt: TGTGCCACCGGGTCGGGCACGAGCTCCTACGAGCAGTACTTC
j_gene: TRBJ1-4; d_gene: TRBD1; v_gene: TRBV9; abundance: .; len: 14; CDR3aa: CASSGGQGNEKLFF; CDR3nt: TGTGCCAGCAGCGGAGGACAGGGCAATGAAAAACTGTTTTTT
j_gene: TRBJ2-7; d_gene: .; v_gene: TRBV6-5; abundance: .; len: 14; CDR3aa: CASRRTLPTYEQYF; CDR3nt: TGTGCCAGCAGACGGACACTCCCAACCTACGAGCAGTACTTC
j_gene: TRBJ2-3; d_gene: TRBD2; v_gene: TRBV5-4; abundance: .; len: 17; CDR3aa: CASSTKGPSGSTDTQYF; CDR3nt: TGTGCCAGCAGCACTAAAGGCCCTAGCGGGAGCACAGATACGCAGTATTTT
j_gene: TRBJ1-1; d_gene: TRBD1; v_gene: TRBV10-3; abundance: .; len: 16; CDR3aa: CAISEGQGGRNTEAFF; CDR3nt: TGTGCCATCAGTGAAGGACAGGGGGGGAGGAACACTGAAGCTTTCTTT
j_gene: TRBJ2-3; d_gene: .; v_gene: TRBV29-1; abundance: .; len: 14; CDR3aa: CSVEAGSVGGTQYF; CDR3nt: TGCAGCGTTGAAGCGGGGTCCGTCGGAGGTACGCAGTATTTT
j_gene: TRBJ1-1; d_gene: TRBD1; v_gene: TRBV14; abundance: .; len: 15; CDR3aa: CASSQQGALNTEAFF; CDR3nt: TGTGCCAGCAGCCAACAGGGGGCATTGAACACTGAAGCTTTCTTT
j_gene: TRBJ2-1; d_gene: TRBD2; v_gene: TRBV7-9; abundance: .; len: 18; CDR3aa: CASSFLPGGKHSYNEQFF; CDR3nt: TGTGCCAGCAGCTTTCTTCCGGGAGGGAAACATTCGTACAATGAGCAGTTCTTC
j_gene: TRBJ2-5; d_gene: TRBD1; v_gene: TRBV2; abundance: .; len: 13; CDR3aa: CASRGQLQETQYF; CDR3nt: TGTGCCAGCAGGGGACAGTTACAAGAGACCCAGTACTTC
j_gene: TRBJ2-7; d_gene: TRBD2; v_gene: TRBV28; abundance: once; len: 14; CDR3aa: CASGASGSSYEQYF; CDR3nt: TGTGCCAGCGGGGCTAGCGGGAGCTCCTACGAGCAGTACTTC
j_gene: TRBJ2-7; d_gene: .; v_gene: TRBV5-8; abundance: .; len: 13; CDR3aa: CASSLGGFYEQYF; CDR3nt: TGTGCCAGCAGCTTAGGGGGATTCTACGAGCAGTACTTC
j_gene: TRBJ2-1; d_gene: TRBD2; v_gene: TRBV5-1; abundance: once; len: 16; CDR3aa: CASSLFATSGTDEQFF; CDR3nt: TGCGCCAGCAGCTTGTTCGCGACTAGCGGGACCGATGAGCAGTTCTTC
j_gene: TRBJ1-1; d_gene: TRBD1; v_gene: TRBV18; abundance: .; len: 12; CDR3aa: CASSPPTGAAFF; CDR3nt: TGTGCCAGCTCACCACCGACAGGGGCAGCTTTCTTT
j_gene: TRBJ1-2; d_gene: .; v_gene: TRBV28; abundance: .; len: 14; CDR3aa: CASSGRGAWNGYTF; CDR3nt: TGTGCCAGCAGTGGGAGGGGGGCTTGGAATGGCTACACCTTC
j_gene: TRBJ2-1; d_gene: .; v_gene: TRBV4-2; abundance: .; len: 15; CDR3aa: CASSQVGTSYNEQFF; CDR3nt: TGTGCCAGCAGCCAAGTAGGGACCTCCTACAATGAGCAGTTCTTC
j_gene: TRBJ2-2; d_gene: .; v_gene: TRBV7-9; abundance: .; len: 14; CDR3aa: CASSGDGRPGELFF; CDR3nt: TGTGCCAGCAGCGGGGACGGTCGTCCCGGGGAGCTGTTTTTT
j_gene: TRBJ1-5; d_gene: .; v_gene: TRBV2; abundance: .; len: 13; CDR3aa: CASRRDRGQPQHF; CDR3nt: TGTGCCAGCAGACGAGATCGGGGGCAGCCCCAGCATTTT
j_gene: TRBJ1-1; d_gene: TRBD1; v_gene: TRBV28; abundance: .; len: 15; CDR3aa: CASSPPGGEGTEAFF; CDR3nt: TGTGCCAGCAGCCCGCCAGGGGGGGAGGGCACTGAAGCTTTCTTT
j_gene: TRBJ2-7; d_gene: .; v_gene: TRBV29-1; abundance: .; len: 12; CDR3aa: CSVEDGGYEQYF; CDR3nt: TGCAGCGTTGAAGATGGAGGCTACGAGCAGTACTTC
j_gene: TRBJ1-1; d_gene: TRBD1; v_gene: TRBV5-6; abundance: once; len: 15; CDR3aa: CASSPMTGESPEAFF; CDR3nt: TGTGCCAGCAGTCCAATGACAGGGGAGAGTCCTGAAGCTTTCTTT
j_gene: TRBJ2-5; d_gene: TRBD1; v_gene: TRBV28; abundance: once; len: 15; CDR3aa: CASSPGGAGSGTQYF; CDR3nt: TGTGCCAGCAGTCCAGGGGGCGCAGGTTCAGGGACCCAGTACTTC